This note documents a single TCR beta chain sequence. Both 60 Vbeta primers and 13 Jbeta primers went into the PCR. TCRdb's copy holds only in-frame clones and misses some; the assay was immunoSEQ multiplex PCR. The sample shows about 60,000 clones, over 75% of them seen only once. The data were taken from a study of cytomegalovirus exposure and HLA in healthy donors. The length of the CDR3 is 15 residues. Germline V lookup: CDR1 SGHTA, CDR2 FQGTGA. V dropped 2 bases and J dropped 3 bases, with 13 bases sitting between them. The chain recombines TRBV7-3 with TRBJ2-5; TRBD2 is a possible D gene (5 bases). The material sequenced was PBMCs. The sequence came from a man aged 18 to 30 in good health and CMV-seronegative. CDR3 residues: CASSLAGNREETQYF. CDR3 sequence (DNA): TGTGCCAGCAGCTTAGCCGGGAACAGAGAAGAGACCCAGTACTTC. The full variable domain, with the rest looked up from reference TRBV7-3 and TRBJ2-5, is GAGVSQTPSNKVTEKGKYVELRCDPISGHTALYWYRQSLGQGPEFLIYFQGTGAADDSGLPNDRFFAVRPEGSVSTLKIQRTERGDSAVYLCASSLAGNREETQYFGPGTRLLVL.